This entry lists 30 T cell receptor beta chains sequenced from one sample in a study of blood T cell repertoires in COVID-19. The data were produced by immunoSEQ multiplex PCR, yet TCRdb's version contains in-frame clones alone and is incomplete. The repertoire holds tens of thousands of clones, about 79% seen once, with about 2.6% in the top ten. Sequencing was performed on peripheral blood. The receptors originated from a woman aged 60 to 75 with acute or convalescent COVID-19.

The chain combines TRBV6-2 or TRBV6-3 with TRBJ2-1, with a weak D call TRBD1 (6 bases). V shed 2 bases and J shed 9 bases, with 11 bases lying between them. CDR1 and CDR2 (germline): MNHEY, SVGEGT. The CDR3 has 13 amino acids. DNA of the CDR3: TGTGCCAGCAGTTACGGGCGCAGGGGTGAGCAGTTCTTC. It specifies CASSYGRRGEQFF.

The chain joins TRBV2 to TRBJ2-1; 9 bases are shared with TRBD2. V was pared by 8 bases and J by 8 bases, with 7 bases of the junction left unmatched. Per the germline V gene, CDR1 is SNHLY and CDR2 is FYNNEI. The CDR3 has 13 amino acids. For the CDR3, the DNA is TGTGCCAGCCGCGGGACTAGCTCCTATGAGCAGTTCTTC. The encoded protein is CASRGTSSYEQFF.

This chain uses TRBV30 with TRBJ1-5; the match to TRBD1 covers 8 bases. The germline V gene has CDR1 GTSNPN and CDR2 SVGIG (reference sequence). There are 14 residues in the CDR3. V shed 2 bases and J 6 bases; nucleotides not matched to a gene: 6. CDR3 sequence (DNA): TGTGCCTGGAGTCACCCAGGGGGCGGTCAGCCCCAGCATTTT. Amino acids: CAWSHPGGGQPQHF.

J is TRBJ2-1 and V is TRBV5-6; possibly TRBD1 for D (5 bases). Looked up from germline, CDR1 is SGHDT and CDR2 is YYEEEE. CDR3 size: 15 residues. Trimming left V 4 bases short and J 0 bases short, with 11 bases between. This CDR3 is CASSRGGSSYNEQFF. CDR3 sequence (DNA): TGTGCCAGCAGCAGGGGTGGGTCCTCCTACAATGAGCAGTTCTTC.

The rearrangement joins TRBV5-1 to TRBJ2-6; 7 bases line up with TRBD1. Trimming at V came to 4 bases and at J to 2 bases, leaving 3 bases not matched to a gene. In germline, CDR1 is SGHRS, CDR2 YFSETQ. The CDR3 contains 15 residues. The CDR3: CASSPDRAGANVLTF. CDR3 in DNA: TGCGCCAGCAGCCCTGACAGGGCTGGGGCCAACGTCCTGACTTTC.

The rearrangement links TRBV3-1 (or the pseudogene TRBV3-2) to TRBJ1-2, with TRBD1 identical over 7 bases. The CDR3 totals 15 residues. Germline-derived CDR1 and CDR2 are LGHDT and YNNKEL (reference sequence). V lost 1 base, J lost 4 bases, and 6 bases stayed unmatched. CDR3 sequence: CASSQGTGLSYGYTF. The CDR3 DNA is TGTGCCAGCAGCCAAGGGACAGGTTTGTCCTATGGCTACACCTTC.

The chain is built from TRBV21-1 and TRBJ2-1; the DNA was not compared with TRBD2, the D call given in the table. TRBV21-1 is assigned pseudogene status. The CDR3 runs to 13 residues. The CDR3 region has the DNA TGTGCCAGCAGCAAGTACTACCACAATGAGCAGTTCTTC. It encodes CASSKYYHNEQFF.

The V call is TRBV20-1, the J call TRBJ2-3; 9 positions match TRBD1. The V and J ends lost 4 bases and 0 bases, in that order; junction bases with no gene match: 5. The CDR3 runs to 15 residues. Germline V gene sequence: CDR1 DFQATT, CDR2 SNEGSKA (reference sequence). CDR3: CSAIDRGLSTDTQYF. The CDR3 DNA follows: TGCAGTGCTATTGACAGGGGGTTAAGCACAGATACGCAGTATTTT.

The chain carries TRBV27 and TRBJ2-1; tentative D call: TRBD2 (5 bases). The CDR3 is 14 amino acids. Germline V gene data show CDR1 as MNHEY and CDR2 as SMNVEV (reference sequence). V shed 4 bases and J shed 5 bases, with 12 bases lying between them. The CDR3 here is CASSSLGGHNEQFF. CDR3 nucleotide sequence: TGTGCCAGCAGTTCCCTCGGAGGACACAATGAGCAGTTCTTC.

The chain uses TRBV5-8 and TRBJ2-7; 9 nucleotides align to TRBD1. The CDR3 extends over 15 amino acids. Germline V lookup: CDR1 SGHTS, CDR2 YDEGEE. With 1 base clipped from V and 3 bases from J, the junction kept 5 bases outside the gene matches. DNA of the CDR3: TGTGCCAGCAGCTTGTCTCCGGGACAGGGCTACGAGCAGTACTTC. Translated, it gives CASSLSPGQGYEQYF.

This sequence joins TRBV19 and TRBJ2-5; D possibly corresponds to TRBD2 (7 bases). CDR1 LNHDA and CDR2 SQIVND come from the germline V gene (reference sequence). Trimming shortened V by 9 bases and J by 2 bases, and 13 bases separated the two germline ends. The CDR3 length is 13 residues. CDR3 loop: CASGGPIQETQYF. The CDR3 DNA sequence: TGTGCCAGCGGGGGGCCTATACAAGAGACCCAGTACTTC.

The chain uses TRBV6-1 and TRBJ2-1, with D tentatively TRBD2 (7 bases). CDR1 and CDR2 (germline): MNHNS, SASEGT. This CDR3 region has 16 residues. Trimming took off 2 bases at V and 8 bases at J, with 19 bases between the two ends. The CDR3 sequence: CASSEQPHGGGDEQFF. The CDR3 coding sequence is TGTGCCAGCAGTGAACAACCCCATGGGGGGGGCGATGAGCAGTTCTTC.

This clone was seen a few times. The chain carries TRBV4-1 and TRBJ1-4; TRBD1 matches 7 bases. The CDR3 totals 18 residues. Trimming took 4 bases from V and 0 from J; bases not matched to a gene: 11. Germline CDR1 is MGHRA and CDR2 is YSYEKL. CDR3 DNA sequence: TGCGCCAGCAGCCTTCGACAGGGCCCGGGGTCAACTAATGAAAAACTGTTTTTT. Translation gives CASSLRQGPGSTNEKLFF.

The chain is built from TRBV28 and TRBJ1-4, with 7 positions matching TRBD1. After removal of 10 bases from V and 5 bases from J, the junction contained 7 bases not matched to a gene. CDR3 size: 13 residues. In germline, CDR1 is MDHEN, CDR2 SYDVKM. For the CDR3, the DNA is TGTGCCACCCGGGACAGTCGAAATGAAAAACTGTTTTTT. It yields the protein CATRDSRNEKLFF.

The chain couples TRBV6-5 to TRBJ2-3; D remains unclear. CDR1 and CDR2 from the germline V gene are MNHEY and SVGAGI. The CDR3 consists of 16 residues. V was pared by 0 bases and J by 2 bases, with 12 bases between. The CDR3, as DNA: TGTGCCAGCAGTTACTCGAATAACAGAAACACAGATACGCAGTATTTT. It is translated as CASSYSNNRNTDTQYF.

The genes are TRBV5-8 and TRBJ1-6; D may be TRBD1 (6 bases). Trimming took 5 bases from V and 7 from J, leaving 19 bases between them. The CDR3 is made up of 16 amino acids. The germline gives CDR1 SGHTS, CDR2 YDEGEE. CDR3 in DNA: TGTGCCAGCAGTTGGACAGCCAGTCTACCAAATTCACCCCTCCACTTT. Translation gives CASSWTASLPNSPLHF.

The V gene is TRBV2, the J gene TRBJ2-2; 8 bases map to TRBD2. The J segment lost 6 bases and the V segment lost 3 bases, leaving 6 bases of the junction unmatched. From germline, CDR1 is SNHLY and CDR2 FYNNEI. The CDR3 consists of 15 residues. CDR3 amino acids: CASSDPGGAPGELFF. In DNA, the CDR3 is TGTGCCAGCAGTGACCCGGGGGGGGCCCCCGGGGAGCTGTTTTTT.

The chain recombines TRBV5-8 with TRBJ1-1, with 7 bases matching TRBD1. The CDR3 is 16 residues long. Germline CDR1 SGHTS, CDR2 YDEGEE. J gave up 0 bases and V 3 bases, and 8 bases lay outside the gene matches. CDR3 sequence reads: CASSSLRTGMNTEAFF. As DNA, the CDR3 is TGTGCCAGCAGCTCCCTACGGACAGGAATGAACACTGAAGCTTTCTTT.

The V call is TRBV12-3 or TRBV12-4, the J call TRBJ1-5; D is uncertain. The germline V and J ends were trimmed by 5 bases and 9 bases, with 14 bases remaining between them. The CDR3 extends over 13 amino acids. The CDR3 DNA sequence: TGTGCCAGCAGTCGAGAGGCTACCCTGCCCCAGCATTTT. It encodes CASSREATLPQHF.

This clone has just a few counts. The rearrangement links TRBV24-1 to TRBJ1-1, with 9 bases fitting TRBD1. Germline V gene data show CDR1 as KGHDR and CDR2 as SFDVKD. J gave up 4 bases and V 7 bases, and 3 bases lay outside the gene matches. The CDR3 sequence is 13 residues long. The CDR3 spells CATRTTGGTEAFF. The DNA for the CDR3 is TGTGCCACCAGAACGACAGGGGGCACTGAAGCTTTCTTT.

This sequence joins TRBV6-5 and TRBJ2-3, with 7 bases lining up with TRBD1. Trimming took 10 bases from V and 6 from J; bases not matched to a gene: 10. Germline CDR1 reads MNHEY; CDR2 reads SVGAGI. This CDR3 region has 13 residues. The CDR3 protein is CATDRAQVDTQYF. The CDR3 nucleotides read TGTGCCACCGACAGGGCCCAGGTGGATACGCAGTATTTT.

A few counts support this clone. The chain is built from TRBV18 and TRBJ2-1, with D possibly matching TRBD2 (5 bases). In germline, CDR1 is KGHSH, CDR2 LQKENI. The CDR3 covers 15 residues. The V gene lost 0 bases and the J gene lost 7 bases, with 13 bases spanning the gap. CDR3 nucleotide sequence: TGTGCCAGCTCACCACCTACGAACGAGGGAAATGAGCAGTTCTTC. Protein: CASSPPTNEGNEQFF.

The rearrangement uses TRBV25-1 and TRBJ1-1; D call uncertain. Per the germline V gene, CDR1 is MGHDK and CDR2 is SYGVNS. CDR3 length equals 12 residues. The V end was cut by 2 bases, the J end by 10 bases, with 11 bases between. The CDR3 bases are TGTGCCAGCAGTGAAGGAGAACGGGGAGCTTTCTTT. Translating it yields CASSEGERGAFF. Supplemented by reference TRBV25-1 and TRBJ1-1, the full variable domain reads EADIYQTPRYLVIGTGKKITLECSQTMGHDKMYWYQQDPGMELHLIHYSYGVNSTEKGDLSSESTVSRIRTEHFPLTLESARPSHTSQYLCASSEGERGAFFGQGTRLTVV.

The rearrangement links TRBV24-1 to TRBJ2-2; TRBD1 is a possible D gene (6 bases). V was cut by 5 bases and J by 5 bases, with 14 bases left in between. The CDR3 runs 15 residues. The germline V gene encodes CDR1 KGHDR and CDR2 SFDVKD. CDR3 amino acids: CATSANRAETGELFF. The CDR3 DNA reads TGTGCCACCAGTGCCAACAGGGCCGAGACCGGGGAGCTGTTTTTT.

This clone has a single count. The rearrangement links TRBV28 to TRBJ1-5; D not certain. Germline lookup yields CDR1 MDHEN and CDR2 SYDVKM. The V and J ends lost 7 bases and 0 bases respectively, with 4 bases between them. The CDR3 extends over 12 amino acids. The chain's CDR3 is CASKLSNQPQHF. Written as DNA, the CDR3 is TGTGCCAGCAAGCTTAGCAATCAGCCCCAGCATTTT.

The chain combines TRBV18 with TRBJ1-3; 7 bases are a match to TRBD1. Germline V gene data show CDR1 as KGHSH and CDR2 as LQKENI. The CDR3 has 16 residues. V gave up 3 bases and J gave up 4 bases; unmatched junction bases: 9. The CDR3 bases are TGTGCCAGCTCACCTGTGCACAGGGGACCCGGAAACACCATATATTTT. Its translation: CASSPVHRGPGNTIYF.

This chain uses TRBV6-1 with TRBJ2-2, with 9 bases that match TRBD1. V lost 4 bases, J lost 0 bases, and 6 bases stayed unmatched. The CDR3 extends over 17 amino acids. Germline V gene sequence: CDR1 MNHNS, CDR2 SASEGT. The CDR3, as DNA: TGTGCCAGCAGTGTCGACACAGGGGGCGCGAACACCGGGGAGCTGTTTTTT. It yields the protein CASSVDTGGANTGELFF.

The V gene is TRBV19, the J gene TRBJ2-1; 10 bases agree with TRBD2. V was pared by 8 bases and J by 4 bases, with 5 bases of the junction left unmatched. The CDR3 has 14 amino acids. Looked up from germline, CDR1 is LNHDA and CDR2 is SQIVND (reference sequence). The chain's CDR3 is CASRTSGSYNEQFF. Written as DNA, the CDR3 is TGTGCCAGTCGGACTAGCGGTTCTTACAATGAGCAGTTCTTC.

This chain joins TRBV6-1 and TRBJ2-1; TRBD1 matches at 7 bases. CDR1 is MNHNS, CDR2 SASEGT, per germline. The CDR3 runs to 17 residues. V was pared by 1 base and J by 2 bases, with 8 bases of the junction left unmatched. As DNA, the CDR3 is TGTGCCAGCAGTGAAGATTGGCCAGGGGGTACCTACAATGAGCAGTTCTTC. Translation gives CASSEDWPGGTYNEQFF.

V is TRBV2 and J is TRBJ2-1, with a tentative D call TRBD1 (5 bases). V was pared by 7 bases and J by 0 bases, with 19 bases between. The CDR3 consists of 17 residues. The germline V gene has CDR1 SNHLY and CDR2 FYNNEI. The CDR3 sequence is CASIKGMGGNSYNEQFF. In DNA, the CDR3 is TGTGCCAGCATAAAGGGGATGGGTGGGAACTCCTACAATGAGCAGTTCTTC.